A single sample is the source of the 16 T cell receptor beta chains below, sequenced in a study of blood T cell repertoires in COVID-19. The assay was immunoSEQ multiplex PCR, and TCRdb's table has in-frame clones only and misses some. The top ten clones hold roughly 1.3% of a sample with fewer than 110,000 clones, around nine tenths of them seen once. The sequencing input was peripheral blood. The receptor set was obtained from a woman aged 25 to 39 with acute or convalescent COVID-19.

The chain employs TRBV28 and TRBJ1-4, with D maybe TRBD1 (5 bases). The V and J ends lost 6 bases and 8 bases respectively, with 19 bases between them. CDR3 length: 15 residues. Germline-derived CDR1 and CDR2 are MDHEN and SYDVKM. CDR3 loop: CASSGKWGLGEKLFF. The DNA of the CDR3 is TGTGCCAGCAGCGGGAAGTGGGGACTTGGAGAAAAACTGTTTTTT.

Only one count was recorded for this clone. The CDR3, as DNA: TGTGCCAGCAGCCAAGATTGGGCGACAGGAAACACCGGGGAGCTGTTTTTT. It is translated as CASSQDWATGNTGELFF. The genes are TRBV3-1 (or the pseudogene TRBV3-2) and TRBJ2-2, with D possibly TRBD1 on 6 matching bases. Looked up from germline, CDR1 is LGHDT and CDR2 is YNNKEL (reference sequence). The CDR3 spans 17 residues. Deletions cut 0 bases from V and 2 bases from J, with 13 bases between.

The rearrangement uses TRBV15 and TRBJ1-2, with D hard to call. Germline-derived CDR1 and CDR2 are LNHNV and YYDKDF (reference sequence). The ends were cut back, 0 bases at V and 8 bases at J, with 10 bases in the middle. The CDR3 has 13 amino acids. The CDR3 protein is CATSRDRIGGYTF. CDR3 nucleotides: TGTGCCACCAGCAGAGACAGGATCGGCGGCTACACCTTC.

This rearrangement joins TRBV7-6 to TRBJ2-5; weak D call: TRBD1 (5 bases). Germline lookup yields CDR1 SGHVS and CDR2 FNYEAQ. CDR3 size: 16 residues. Trimming removed 0 bases at V and 5 bases at J, with 16 bases between. The CDR3 nucleotides are TGTGCCAGCAGCTTAGCGCTAGGGGCCACATTGGAGACCCAGTACTTC. It translates to CASSLALGATLETQYF.

The CDR3 sequence: CASSGGTGYGYGYTF. The DNA of the CDR3 is TGTGCCAGCAGCGGTGGGACAGGGTATGGTTATGGCTACACCTTC. The V and J genes are TRBV7-2 and TRBJ1-2; 9 bases map to TRBD1. Germline trimming cut 5 bases from V and 5 bases from J; bases unmatched to any gene: 9. This CDR3 region has 15 residues. Germline CDR1 reads SGHTA; CDR2 reads FQGNSA. Filled out from reference TRBV7-2 and TRBJ1-2, the complete variable domain reads GAGVSQSPSNKVTEKGKDVELRCDPISGHTALYWYRQSLGQGLEFLIYFQGNSAPDKSGLPSDRFSAERTGGSVSTLTIQRTQQEDSAVYLCASSGGTGYGYGYTFGSGTRLTVV.

The chain couples TRBV4-3 to TRBJ2-3; 9 bases align to TRBD2. CDR1 is LGHNA, CDR2 YSLEER, per germline. The CDR3 is 21 residues long. V lost 0 bases and J lost 5; bases outside the gene matches: 21. The CDR3: CASSQDQASGIGGNYGDTQYF. CDR3 nucleotide sequence: TGCGCCAGCAGCCAAGATCAAGCTAGCGGGATCGGGGGTAACTACGGAGATACGCAGTATTTT.

The rearrangement uses TRBV19 and TRBJ1-1; D is perhaps TRBD1 (5 bases). Trimming removed 3 bases at V and 8 bases at J, with 16 bases between. This CDR3 spans 14 amino acids. The V gene's germline CDR1 is LNHDA and CDR2 SQIVND (reference sequence). The DNA of the CDR3 is TGTGCCAGTAGTATTAGGTCAGACAGTCAAGAAGCTTTCTTT. Its translation is CASSIRSDSQEAFF. Full variable domain (outside the CDR3, taken from reference TRBV19 and TRBJ1-1): DGGITQSPKYLFRKEGQNVTLSCEQNLNHDAMYWYRQDPGQGLRLIYYSQIVNDFQKGDIAEGYSVSREKKESFPLTVTSAQKNPTAFYLCASSIRSDSQEAFFGQGTRLTVV.

The rearrangement uses TRBV6-1 and TRBJ1-5, with a tentative D call TRBD1 (5 bases). V was clipped by 7 bases and J by 0 bases, with 16 bases between them. CDR1 is MNHNS, CDR2 SASEGT, per germline. The CDR3 contains 16 residues. CDR3 bases: TGTGCCAGCATTGACAGTTCGGGTTATAGCAATCAGCCCCAGCATTTT. The encoded protein is CASIDSSGYSNQPQHF.

The chain combines TRBV10-2 with TRBJ2-1; the match to TRBD2 covers 10 bases. This CDR3 has 15 amino acids. J was trimmed by 7 bases and V by 6 bases; bases with no gene match: 9. In germline, CDR1 is WSHSY, CDR2 SAAADI. The CDR3 DNA reads TGCGCCAGCAGGGAAGCGGGAGGGCCAAGAAATGAGCAGTTCTTC. It is translated as CASREAGGPRNEQFF.

The rearrangement links TRBV9 to TRBJ1-1; a possible D gene is TRBD1 (6 bases). The CDR3 length is 14 residues. Trimming removed 7 bases from V and 5 bases from J, with 18 bases in between. The germline gives CDR1 SGDLS, CDR2 YYNGEE. Written as DNA, the CDR3 is TGTGCCAGCGGGCGGGGGGCATTTAGTACTGAAGCTTTCTTT. It codes for CASGRGAFSTEAFF. The full variable domain, rest sourced from reference TRBV9 and TRBJ1-1, is DSGVTQTPKHLITATGQRVTLRCSPRSGDLSVYWYQQSLDQGLQFLIQYYNGEERAKGNILERFSAQQFPDLHSELNLSSLELGDSALYFCASGRGAFSTEAFFGQGTRLTVV.

This clone showed up just a few times. The chain combines TRBV19 with TRBJ1-2; 10 bases align to TRBD1. After removal of 4 bases from V and 2 bases from J, the junction contained 4 bases not matched to a gene. There are 15 residues in the CDR3. Germline V gene sequence: CDR1 LNHDA, CDR2 SQIVND (reference sequence). CDR3 nucleotide sequence: TGTGCCAGTAGTACGCCGGGACAGGGGAACTATGGCTACACCTTC. Amino acid sequence: CASSTPGQGNYGYTF.

In its sample, this clone was seen once. The chain joins TRBV5-6 to TRBJ1-2; TRBD1 matches 11 bases. CDR3 size: 15 residues. The V segment lost 0 bases and the J segment 6 bases; nucleotides outside the gene matches: 4. Germline CDR1 SGHDT, CDR2 YYEEEE. The CDR3 spells CASSLAGTGGDGYTF. The CDR3 nucleotides read TGTGCCAGCAGCTTGGCGGGGACAGGGGGAGATGGCTACACCTTC. The complete variable domain, with remaining parts taken from reference TRBV5-6 and TRBJ1-2, reads DAGVTQSPTHLIKTRGQQVTLRCSPKSGHDTVSWYQQALGQGPQFIFQYYEEEERQRGNFPDRFSGHQFPNYSSELNVNALLLGDSALYLCASSLAGTGGDGYTFGSGTRLTVV.

The chain couples TRBV10-2 to TRBJ2-1, with a possible D match to TRBD2 (7 bases). The germline V and J ends were trimmed by 11 bases and 3 bases, with 20 bases remaining between them. Germline-derived CDR1 and CDR2 are WSHSY and SAAADI. The CDR3 length is 15 residues. The CDR3 coding sequence is TGCGCCGCCTATAGGGGGGGAAACTACTACAATGAGCAGTTCTTC. Translation gives CAAYRGGNYYNEQFF.

There are a few counts of this clone. The rearrangement links TRBV5-1 to TRBJ2-1; 8 nucleotides match TRBD2. Germline V CDR1 and CDR2: SGHRS, YFSETQ. The V gene end was trimmed by 6 bases and the J gene end by 7 bases; junction bases not matched to a gene: 12. This CDR3 has 15 amino acids. CDR3 amino acids: CASTGGTTHANEQFF. In DNA, the CDR3 is TGCGCCAGCACGGGGGGGACTACCCATGCGAATGAGCAGTTCTTC.

J is TRBJ1-1 and V is TRBV5-6; D is uncertain. Trimming took 2 bases from V and 0 from J, leaving 5 bases between them. The CDR3 loop spans 13 amino acids. The V gene's germline CDR1 is SGHDT and CDR2 YYEEEE. For the CDR3, the DNA is TGTGCCAGCAGCTTTCGGGTGAACACTGAAGCTTTCTTT. This sequence encodes CASSFRVNTEAFF.

The V gene is TRBV28, the J gene TRBJ2-6; TRBD1 matches at 7 bases. J gave up 1 base and V 7 bases, and 7 bases lay outside the gene matches. CDR1 is MDHEN and CDR2 is SYDVKM in the germline V gene. This CDR3 has 16 residues. The CDR3 sequence: CASTPDRKSGANVLTF. In DNA, the CDR3 is TGTGCCAGCACCCCGGACAGGAAATCTGGGGCCAACGTCCTGACTTTC.